The 22 T cell receptor beta chains listed next were all sequenced from one sample in a study of blood T cell repertoires in COVID-19. Clones were read by immunoSEQ multiplex PCR, and TCRdb kept only the in-frame ones, dropping some. This sample has roughly 80,000 clones; under 95% occur once, and the top ten carry around a sixth. The specimen was peripheral blood. These receptors were collected from a woman aged 80 or over with active or convalescent COVID-19.

V and J are TRBV7-3 and TRBJ2-2, with 7 nucleotides matching TRBD2. V gave up 1 base and J gave up 5 bases; unmatched junction bases: 4. This CDR3 is 15 amino acids long. Germline CDR1 is SGHTA and CDR2 is FQGTGA. The CDR3 coding sequence is TGTGCCAGCAGCTTAATGGGGAGGGATACCGGGGAGCTGTTTTTT. It encodes CASSLMGRDTGELFF.

This clone was detected only once. The rearrangement uses TRBV14 and TRBJ1-6, with TRBD1 identical over 8 bases. J gave up 9 bases and V 2 bases, and 3 bases lay outside the gene matches. CDR3 length: 14 residues. Germline V CDR1 and CDR2: SGHDN, FVKESK. The CDR3 here is CASSQYRGSSPLHF. CDR3 bases: TGTGCCAGCAGCCAATACAGGGGGAGTTCACCCCTCCACTTT.

The chain carries TRBV7-9 and TRBJ2-2; 10 bases fit TRBD2. V gave up 4 bases and J gave up 0 bases; unmatched junction bases: 5. The V gene's germline CDR1 is SEHNR and CDR2 FQNEAQ (reference sequence). This CDR3 contains 17 residues. The CDR3 protein is CASSSVAGGTNTGELFF. The CDR3 nucleotides are TGTGCCAGCAGCTCCGTAGCGGGGGGAACGAACACCGGGGAGCTGTTTTTT.

The chain employs TRBV10-2 and TRBJ1-1; TRBD1 is a possible D gene (6 bases). The CDR3 loop spans 12 amino acids. CDR1 WSHSY and CDR2 SAAADI come from the germline V gene. The V end lost 2 bases, the J end lost 9 bases, and 10 bases lay between the germline ends. The CDR3 is CASSEPGTKAFF. CDR3 bases: TGCGCCAGCAGTGAGCCCGGGACAAAAGCTTTCTTT.

The chain is built from TRBV29-1 and TRBJ1-2, with D tentatively TRBD1 (5 bases). Trimming removed 3 bases at V and 10 bases at J, with 9 bases between. This CDR3 region has 10 residues. The germline gives CDR1 SQVTM, CDR2 ANQGSEA. CDR3 sequence: CSVDDSVYTF. The CDR3 DNA is TGCAGCGTTGATGACAGCGTCTACACCTTC.

This clone has more than one count but fewer than ten. The chain combines TRBV19 with TRBJ1-6, with D perhaps TRBD1 (5 bases). Germline V gene sequence: CDR1 LNHDA, CDR2 SQIVND (reference sequence). CDR3 size: 17 residues. Trimming stripped 4 bases from V and 6 bases from J, with 19 bases between. CDR3 in amino acids: CASSTYRSSWGNSPLHF. The CDR3 nucleotides are TGTGCCAGTAGTACCTACAGGTCCTCTTGGGGTAATTCACCCCTCCACTTT.

This clone was seen just once. V and J are TRBV6-1 and TRBJ2-1; D may be TRBD2 (7 bases). The CDR3 totals 16 residues. With 0 bases removed from V and 6 bases from J, the gap between germline ends came to 15 bases. Germline loops: CDR1 MNHNS, CDR2 SASEGT. The CDR3 DNA follows: TGTGCCAGCAGTGAAGCGCGCTGGGGGGGCCTCAATGAGCAGTTCTTC. Translated: CASSEARWGGLNEQFF.

The rearrangement joins TRBV3-1 (or the pseudogene TRBV3-2) to TRBJ2-7; 11 nucleotides line up with TRBD1. This CDR3 has 17 amino acids. In germline, CDR1 is LGHDT, CDR2 YNNKEL (reference sequence). V shed 0 bases, J shed 4 bases, and the junction held 8 bases outside the gene matches. The CDR3 DNA follows: TGTGCCAGCAGCCAAGATAAGTCGGGACAGGGGGAGTACGAGCAGTACTTC. Translation gives CASSQDKSGQGEYEQYF.

This chain joins TRBV19 and TRBJ1-5; TRBD1 aligns across 8 bases. CDR1 LNHDA and CDR2 SQIVND come from the germline V gene (reference sequence). V lost 5 bases to trimming and J lost 2 bases; unmatched junction nucleotides: 11. The CDR3 totals 17 residues. DNA for the CDR3: TGTGCCAGTAGTTCAGGGGGCATAACGTATGGCAATCAGCCCCAGCATTTT. Translation gives CASSSGGITYGNQPQHF.

The rearrangement joins TRBV27 to TRBJ2-5; the match to TRBD2 covers 10 bases. J gave up 4 bases and V 2 bases, and 10 bases lay outside the gene matches. The CDR3 extends over 17 amino acids. Per the germline V gene, CDR1 is MNHEY and CDR2 is SMNVEV (reference sequence). The CDR3 sequence is CASSLGASGGWVETQYF. DNA of the CDR3: TGTGCCAGCAGTTTAGGGGCTAGCGGGGGATGGGTAGAGACCCAGTACTTC.

The chain recombines TRBV9 with TRBJ2-3; a weak D match, TRBD2 (7 bases). The CDR3 sequence is 15 residues long. Germline V gene sequence: CDR1 SGDLS, CDR2 YYNGEE. V was cut by 0 bases and J by 2 bases, with 10 bases left in between. The CDR3 reads CASSVGGGITDTQYF. DNA for the CDR3: TGTGCCAGCAGCGTAGGCGGGGGCATCACAGATACGCAGTATTTT. Looking up the rest from reference TRBV9 and TRBJ2-3 gives the full variable domain: DSGVTQTPKHLITATGQRVTLRCSPRSGDLSVYWYQQSLDQGLQFLIQYYNGEERAKGNILERFSAQQFPDLHSELNLSSLELGDSALYFCASSVGGGITDTQYFGPGTRLTVL.

This chain joins TRBV7-9 and TRBJ2-3, with 8 nucleotides matching TRBD2. Germline V gene data show CDR1 as SEHNR and CDR2 as FQNEAQ (reference sequence). The CDR3 is made up of 12 amino acids. With 10 bases clipped from V and 4 bases from J, the junction kept 4 bases outside the gene matches. The CDR3 loop reads CATNGGADTQYF. CDR3 bases: TGTGCCACCAACGGGGGGGCAGATACGCAGTATTTT.

The J gene is TRBJ1-4, the V gene TRBV4-1; TRBD1 agrees at 10 bases. Trimming cost V 5 bases and J 1 base; bases outside gene matches: 4. The CDR3 contains 16 residues. CDR1 MGHRA and CDR2 YSYEKL come from the germline V gene. CDR3 protein: CASSFRDRGTNEKLFF. The CDR3 DNA reads TGCGCCAGCAGCTTCCGGGACAGGGGAACTAATGAAAAACTGTTTTTT.

CDR3 nucleotides: TGTGCCAGCAGTTACGAGACAGGGCTGAGCACAGATACGCAGTATTTT. The encoded protein is CASSYETGLSTDTQYF. The chain joins TRBV6-5 to TRBJ2-3; 7 nucleotides line up with TRBD1. V dropped 2 bases and J dropped 0; count of bases not matched to a gene: 5. Germline CDR1 reads MNHEY; CDR2 reads SVGAGI. This CDR3 is 16 amino acids long.

The rearrangement joins TRBV9 to TRBJ2-5; weak D call: TRBD2 (7 bases). The CDR3 covers 15 residues. The V and J ends lost 3 bases and 4 bases respectively, with 16 bases between them. The germline V gene has CDR1 SGDLS and CDR2 YYNGEE. The CDR3 bases are TGTGCCAGCAGCGCCCTGGGGGGGGGCAGAGAGACCCAGTACTTC. Translation gives CASSALGGGRETQYF.

The rearrangement joins TRBV9 to TRBJ2-5; 8 bases align to TRBD2. V was clipped by 4 bases and J by 3 bases; unmatched bases: 11. CDR3 length equals 16 residues. CDR1 is SGDLS and CDR2 is YYNGEE in the germline V gene. CDR3 sequence: CASSPYSGEEEETQYF. CDR3 coding DNA: TGTGCCAGCAGCCCATATAGCGGGGAGGAGGAAGAGACCCAGTACTTC. Supplemented by reference TRBV9 and TRBJ2-5, the full variable domain reads DSGVTQTPKHLITATGQRVTLRCSPRSGDLSVYWYQQSLDQGLQFLIQYYNGEERAKGNILERFSAQQFPDLHSELNLSSLELGDSALYFCASSPYSGEEEETQYFGPGTRLLVL.

V gene TRBV4-2 combines with J gene TRBJ2-7, with 15 bases fitting TRBD2. Per germline, CDR1 LGHNA and CDR2 YNFKEQ. The V segment lost 0 bases and the J segment 0 bases; nucleotides outside the gene matches: 6. The CDR3 contains 19 residues. This chain's CDR3 is CASSQEAGLAGGTSYEQYF. As DNA, the CDR3 is TGTGCCAGCAGCCAAGAGGCGGGACTAGCGGGGGGCACCTCCTACGAGCAGTACTTC.

This clone was seen more than once but under ten times. This chain links TRBV24-1 with TRBJ1-5; 8 nucleotides align to TRBD1. V shed 1 base and J 7 bases; nucleotides not matched to a gene: 5. Germline V CDR1 and CDR2: KGHDR, SFDVKD. The CDR3 has 15 residues. CDR3 in DNA: TGTGCCACCAGTGATTTAGGACAGGGAAACCAGCCCCAGCATTTT. Protein product: CATSDLGQGNQPQHF.

The chain couples TRBV24-1 to TRBJ1-5, with a tentative D call TRBD1 (6 bases). CDR1 and CDR2 from the germline V gene are KGHDR and SFDVKD. This CDR3 spans 15 amino acids. V lost 4 bases, J lost 2 bases, and 11 bases lay in between. CDR3 nucleotide sequence: TGTGCCACCAGTGAGTCCAGGGGTGGCAATCAGCCCCAGCATTTT. It specifies CATSESRGGNQPQHF.

The chain is built from TRBV3-1 (or the pseudogene TRBV3-2) and TRBJ1-4; 10 bases align to TRBD1. Germline V gene data show CDR1 as LGHDT and CDR2 as YNNKEL (reference sequence). The V segment lost 2 bases and the J segment 8 bases; nucleotides outside the gene matches: 5. The CDR3 runs to 15 residues. The CDR3 sequence is CASSQRQGAYEKLFF. The CDR3 DNA sequence: TGTGCCAGCAGCCAAAGACAGGGGGCCTACGAAAAACTGTTTTTT.

This chain joins TRBV7-9 and TRBJ1-2; D not certain. Looked up from germline, CDR1 is SEHNR and CDR2 is FQNEAQ (reference sequence). Trimming left V 0 bases short and J 4 bases short, with 6 bases between. This CDR3 is 13 amino acids long. CDR3: CASSLASSYGYTF. The CDR3 region has the DNA TGTGCCAGCAGCTTAGCCTCCAGCTATGGCTACACCTTC.

This clone occurred once. The rearrangement joins TRBV18 to TRBJ2-3, with 8 bases lining up with TRBD1. Looked up from germline, CDR1 is KGHSH and CDR2 is LQKENI. With 3 bases clipped from V and 4 bases from J, the junction kept 3 bases outside the gene matches. The CDR3 has 14 residues. This CDR3 is CASSPRQGSDTQYF. In DNA, the CDR3 is TGTGCCAGCTCACCGCGACAGGGGTCAGATACGCAGTATTTT.